The 13 T cell receptor beta chains listed next were all sequenced from one sample in a study of shared clonotypes between healthy human individuals. Assay used: immunoSEQ multiplex PCR; TCRdb lists only in-frame clones, some missing. The sample contains roughly 410,000 clones, approximately 97% of which appear only once. Sequenced sample: memory CD8+ T cells sorted from blood. Subset indicated: CD45RO+ cells pooled with CCR7-negative TemRA cells. These receptors came from a man aged 25 to 45 in good health.

The genes are TRBV6-1 and TRBJ2-5; tentatively, D is TRBD1 (6 bases). Germline CDR1 reads MNHNS; CDR2 reads SASEGT. The CDR3 runs to 15 residues. Trimming took 1 base from V and 5 from J, leaving 14 bases between them. The DNA of the CDR3 is TGTGCCAGCAGTGAAGTCCCCACAGGGACGGAGACCCAGTACTTC. Residues: CASSEVPTGTETQYF.

DNA of the CDR3: TGTGCCATCCGCGGGCGGCAAGAGACCCAGTACTTC. This translates into CAIRGRQETQYF. This sequence joins TRBV28 and TRBJ2-5, with D possibly being TRBD2 (5 bases). The CDR3 is 12 amino acids. V gave up 10 bases and J gave up 2 bases, with 11 bases separating them. In germline, CDR1 is MDHEN, CDR2 SYDVKM.

This clone was picked up one time. The chain employs TRBV27 and TRBJ1-2; 7 bases agree with TRBD1. Trimming cost V 8 bases and J 4 bases; bases outside gene matches: 4. This CDR3 region has 12 residues. Looked up from germline, CDR1 is MNHEY and CDR2 is SMNVEV (reference sequence). The CDR3 DNA reads as TGTGCCAGCCGACAGGGAAGCTATGGCTACACCTTC. Translated: CASRQGSYGYTF.

V is TRBV5-5 and J is TRBJ2-7, with 9 bases fitting TRBD2. The CDR3 extends over 15 amino acids. The trim removed 0 bases at V and 3 bases at J, leaving 4 bases unmatched. Germline CDR1 is SGHKS and CDR2 is YYEKEE (reference sequence). In DNA, the CDR3 is TGTGCCAGCAGCTTGGTTAGCGGGAGTCGCTACGAGCAGTACTTC. As protein: CASSLVSGSRYEQYF. Based on the CDR3 plus reference TRBV5-5 and TRBJ2-7, the full variable domain is DAGVTQSPTHLIKTRGQQVTLRCSPISGHKSVSWYQQVLGQGPQFIFQYYEKEERGRGNFPDRFSARQFPNYSSELNVNALLLGDSALYLCASSLVSGSRYEQYFGPGTRLTVT.

This chain connects TRBV25-1 to TRBJ2-6, with unresolved D. Trimming shortened V by 4 bases and J by 0 bases, and 16 bases separated the two germline ends. This CDR3 contains 18 residues. Germline V lookup: CDR1 MGHDK, CDR2 SYGVNS. The CDR3 here is CASSAYGVGPSGANVLTF. Here the CDR3 DNA reads TGTGCCAGCAGTGCATATGGGGTTGGGCCCTCTGGGGCCAACGTCCTGACTTTC.

The chain joins TRBV5-1 to TRBJ1-3, with TRBD1 as a possible D gene (6 bases). This CDR3 is built from 17 residues. The germline V and J ends were trimmed by 1 base and 0 bases, with 14 bases remaining between them. Germline values: CDR1 SGHRS, CDR2 YFSETQ. DNA for the CDR3: TGCGCCAGCAGCTTGAGGCAGGGGTCCCTCTCTGGAAACACCATATATTTT. Its protein is CASSLRQGSLSGNTIYF.

The rearrangement links TRBV9 to TRBJ2-5; 13 nucleotides agree with TRBD2. The V segment lost 3 bases and the J segment 0 bases; nucleotides outside the gene matches: 5. CDR3 length: 17 amino acids. Germline-derived CDR1 and CDR2 are SGDLS and YYNGEE. The CDR3 is CASSETSGRVYQETQYF. The DNA of the CDR3 is TGTGCCAGCAGCGAAACTAGCGGGAGGGTTTACCAAGAGACCCAGTACTTC. Using reference TRBV9 and TRBJ2-5 for the parts outside the CDR3, the full variable domain is DSGVTQTPKHLITATGQRVTLRCSPRSGDLSVYWYQQSLDQGLQFLIQYYNGEERAKGNILERFSAQQFPDLHSELNLSSLELGDSALYFCASSETSGRVYQETQYFGPGTRLLVL.

Details on this clone: The same CDR3 is also encoded by other DNA sequences in this sample. The chain is built from TRBV10-3 and TRBJ2-1; D ambiguous. The germline CDR1 and CDR2 sequences are ENHRY and SYGVKD. The germline V and J ends were trimmed by 8 bases and 3 bases, with 5 bases remaining between them. The CDR3 has 11 residues. CDR3 DNA sequence: TGTGCCATCTCAGTCTACAATGAGCAGTTCTTC. Protein product: CAISVYNEQFF.

The rearrangement links TRBV2 to TRBJ2-7; D gene unclear. Trimming shortened V by 5 bases and J by 7 bases, and 6 bases separated the two germline ends. The CDR3 loop spans 10 amino acids. From germline, CDR1 is SNHLY and CDR2 FYNNEI. The CDR3 loop reads CASSRVEQYF. Written as DNA, the CDR3 is TGTGCCAGCAGTCGGGTGGAGCAGTACTTC.

J is TRBJ2-2 and V is TRBV19; D remains ambiguous. This CDR3 is built from 14 residues. V was trimmed by 8 bases and J by 6 bases, leaving 16 bases between them. Germline V gene sequence: CDR1 LNHDA, CDR2 SQIVND (reference sequence). The CDR3 region is CASYRAPIPGELFF. In nucleotides, the CDR3 is TGTGCCAGTTACCGAGCCCCTATTCCCGGGGAGCTGTTTTTT.

This chain uses TRBV28 with TRBJ2-3, with D maybe TRBD2 (6 bases). The V gene's germline CDR1 is MDHEN and CDR2 SYDVKM. The V gene lost 11 bases and the J gene lost 0 bases, with 12 bases spanning the gap. The CDR3 runs 13 residues. CDR3 sequence reads: CASTRGSTDTQYF. In DNA, the CDR3 is TGTGCCTCAACCCGGGGGAGCACAGATACGCAGTATTTT.

This chain links TRBV2 with TRBJ2-1; 9 bases map to TRBD2. Germline V gene data show CDR1 as SNHLY and CDR2 as FYNNEI. CDR3 length: 14 amino acids. The trim removed 6 bases at V and 5 bases at J, leaving 5 bases unmatched. For the CDR3, the DNA is TGTGCCAGCAGGAAGCGGGAGGACAACAATGAGCAGTTCTTC. Translation: CASRKREDNNEQFF. Complete variable domain (other parts from reference TRBV2 and TRBJ2-1): EPEVTQTPSHQVTQMGQEVILRCVPISNHLYFYWYRQILGQKVEFLVSFYNNEISEKSEIFDDQFSVERPDGSNFTLKIRSTKLEDSAMYFCASRKREDNNEQFFGPGTRLTVL.

J is TRBJ2-1 and V is TRBV5-1; 7 bases fit TRBD2. Germline V lookup: CDR1 SGHRS, CDR2 YFSETQ. CDR3 size: 15 residues. V lost 4 bases to trimming and J lost 10 bases; unmatched junction nucleotides: 14. The CDR3 DNA reads TGCGCCAGCAGCGCGGGCGGGACGGCTAGCGGCGAGCAGTTCTTC. Residues: CASSAGGTASGEQFF.